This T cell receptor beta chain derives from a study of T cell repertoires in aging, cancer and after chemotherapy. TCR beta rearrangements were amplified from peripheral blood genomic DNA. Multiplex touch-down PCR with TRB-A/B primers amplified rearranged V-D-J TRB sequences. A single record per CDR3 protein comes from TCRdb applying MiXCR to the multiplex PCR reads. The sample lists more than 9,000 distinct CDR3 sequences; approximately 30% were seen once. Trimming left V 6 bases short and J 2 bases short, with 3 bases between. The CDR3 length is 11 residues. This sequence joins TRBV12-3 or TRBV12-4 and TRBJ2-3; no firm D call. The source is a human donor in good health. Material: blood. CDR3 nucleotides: TGTGCCAGCAGGTACACAGATACGCAGTATTTT. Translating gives CASRYTDTQYF.